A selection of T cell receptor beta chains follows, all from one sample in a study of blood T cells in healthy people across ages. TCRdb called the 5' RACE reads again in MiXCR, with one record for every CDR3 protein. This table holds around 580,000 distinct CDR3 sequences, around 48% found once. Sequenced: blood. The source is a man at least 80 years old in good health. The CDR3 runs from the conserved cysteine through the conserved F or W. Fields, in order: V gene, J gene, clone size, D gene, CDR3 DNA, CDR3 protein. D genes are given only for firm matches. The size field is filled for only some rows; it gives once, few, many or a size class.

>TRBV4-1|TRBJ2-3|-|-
TGCGCCAGCAGCCAAGGGGTCCCGGGTTCTCTAGATACGCAGTATTTT
CASSQGVPGSLDTQYF
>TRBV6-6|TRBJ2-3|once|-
TGTGCCAGCAGTTACTCTAAGGGAGTTCCAGATATGCAGTATTTT
CASSYSKGVPDMQYF
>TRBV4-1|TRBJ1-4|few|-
TGCGCCAGCAGCCTCCGGACGGGGAGGACTAATGAAAAACTGTTTTTT
CASSLRTGRTNEKLFF
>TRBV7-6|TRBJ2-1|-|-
TGTGCCAGCAGCCCGCAGGACATCTACAATGAGCAGTTCTTC
CASSPQDIYNEQFF
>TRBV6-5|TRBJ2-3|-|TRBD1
TGTGCCGGCAGTAGGTATACAGGGGGAGATACGCAGTATTTT
CAGSRYTGGDTQYF
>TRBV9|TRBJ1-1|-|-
TGTGCCAGCAGCGCGCTGGGCCGCGGGACTGAAGCTTTCTTT
CASSALGRGTEAFF
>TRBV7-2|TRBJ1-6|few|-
TGTGCCAGCACCAAAAGCCGCAGGGATTCGAGCTCCTATAATTCACCCCTCCACTTT
CASTKSRRDSSSYNSPLHF
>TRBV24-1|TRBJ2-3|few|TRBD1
TGTGCCACCAGTGATCCTAACAGGGGTGGCGGAGATACGCAGTATTTT
CATSDPNRGGGDTQYF
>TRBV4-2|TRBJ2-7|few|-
TGTGCCAGCAGCCAAACCGGGGCCATTAGCTCCTACGAGCAGTACTTC
CASSQTGAISSYEQYF
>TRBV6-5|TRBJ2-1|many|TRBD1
TGTGCCAGCAGTTACTCTAAGTTGACAGGGAGAAGTAGATCGTCCTACAATGAGCAGTTCTTC
CASSYSKLTGRSRSSYNEQFF
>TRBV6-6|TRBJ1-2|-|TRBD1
TGTGCCAGCACCCCGGGACAGGGGGCTAACTATGGCTACACCTTC
CASTPGQGANYGYTF
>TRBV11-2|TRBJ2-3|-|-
TGTGCCAGCAGCCAGCGGCCCGATTTCGTCCCAGATACGCAGTATTTT
CASSQRPDFVPDTQYF
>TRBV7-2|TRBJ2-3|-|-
TGTGCCAGCAGCCCCCAGATTCCAACAGATACGCAGTATTTT
CASSPQIPTDTQYF
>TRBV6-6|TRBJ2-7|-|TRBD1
TGTGCCAGCAGTACAGGGGTCGCGCCCGAGCAGTACTTC
CASSTGVAPEQYF
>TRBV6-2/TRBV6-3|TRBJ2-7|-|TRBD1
TGTGCCAGCAGTTACTCGAGAGGACAGGGCCATGAGCAGTACTTC
CASSYSRGQGHEQYF
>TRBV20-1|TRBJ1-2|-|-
TGCAGTGCTCGGACGGCTTATGGCTACACCTTC
CSARTAYGYTF
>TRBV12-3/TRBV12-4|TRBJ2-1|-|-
TGTGCCAACAGTCCGGGGACTCAGAATTACAATGAGCAGTTCTTC
CANSPGTQNYNEQFF
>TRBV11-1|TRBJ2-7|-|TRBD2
TGTGCCAGCAGCACGCCGCGAGCGGGAGGTTACGAGCAGTACTTC
CASSTPRAGGYEQYF
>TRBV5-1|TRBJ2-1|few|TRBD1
TGCGCCAGCAGCTTGTGGGGACAGGGCTCCAATGAGCAGTTCTTC
CASSLWGQGSNEQFF
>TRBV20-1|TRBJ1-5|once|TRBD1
TGCAGTGCTACCCGGACAGGGTGGAGGGAGCCCCAGCATTTT
CSATRTGWREPQHF
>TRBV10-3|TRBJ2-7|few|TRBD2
TGTGCCATCAGTGCCGGGGGGGCCTACGAGCAGTACTTC
CAISAGGAYEQYF
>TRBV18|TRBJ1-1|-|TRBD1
TGTGCCAGCTCTCCGGACAGGGAAGCTTTCTTT
CASSPDREAFF
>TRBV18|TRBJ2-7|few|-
TGTGCCAGCTCCGCTGTAGAGGGCCCCTACGAGCAGTACTTC
CASSAVEGPYEQYF
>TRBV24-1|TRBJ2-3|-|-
TGTGCCACCAGTGATTGGGGGCCAGGGCGCACAGATACGCAGTATTTT
CATSDWGPGRTDTQYF
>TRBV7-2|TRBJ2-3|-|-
TGTGCCAGCAGCGATTTGACAGCGGGAGATACGCAGTATTTT
CASSDLTAGDTQYF
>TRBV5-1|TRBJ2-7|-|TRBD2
TGCGCCAGCAGTCCGGGAGGAGCCTACGAGCAGTACTTC
CASSPGGAYEQYF
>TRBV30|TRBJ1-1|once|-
TGTGCCTGGAAGTCCGAACAAGCTTTCTTT
CAWKSEQAFF
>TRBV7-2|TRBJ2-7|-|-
TGTGCCAGCAGCTTAGGGTCTAGAGGGTCCGCCGAGCAGTACTTC
CASSLGSRGSAEQYF
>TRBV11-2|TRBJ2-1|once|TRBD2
TGTGCCAGCAGCTTATTCACTAGCGGGAGCAATGAGCAGTTCTTC
CASSLFTSGSNEQFF
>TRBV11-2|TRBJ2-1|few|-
TGTGCCAGCAGCTCCCCATTCCCCGCTCGGGATGAGCAGTTCTTC
CASSSPFPARDEQFF
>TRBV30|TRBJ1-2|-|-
TGTGCCTGGGGGATTAGGGGTGGCTACACCTTC
CAWGIRGGYTF